This record concerns one TCR beta chain sequence. Its antigen remains unidentified. The data are from a study of T-cell memory formation after mild COVID-19. On the study more broadly: Clustering of TCRs was largely donor specific.

Trimming left V 0 bases short and J 11 bases short, with 12 bases between. Germline V gives CDR1 SGHDT, CDR2 YYEEEE. The CDR3 has 14 residues. Study conclusions and caveats: Contracting clones from day 15 to 85 showed balanced CD4/CD8; later expanders favored CD4+. Some clones that responded were present in memory (sampled pre-infection), which suggests cross-reactive memory joined. CD8+ contracting clones occupied EMRA, while CD4+ ones occupied mainly CM and EM.

TCRdb recomputed calls from the 5' RACE reads with MiXCR, one row per CDR3 protein. The sample gives approximately 250,000 distinct CDR3 sequences, 16% of which show up once; around a fifth is in the top ten. The receptor comes from a man between 18 and 29 years old who had mild COVID-19 (a few samples of this study predate the infection). Cell type and time point are not known. J is TRBJ1-6 and V is TRBV5-6; tentatively, D is TRBD1 (5 bases). Material for sequencing was PBMCs or a T cell subset sorted from them (not recorded which). The CDR3 is CASSLVGGYTPLHF. CDR3 nucleotides: TGTGCCAGCAGCTTGGTGGGGGGATATACACCCCTCCACTTT. Supplemented by reference TRBV5-6 and TRBJ1-6, the full variable domain reads DAGVTQSPTHLIKTRGQQVTLRCSPKSGHDTVSWYQQALGQGPQFIFQYYEEEERQRGNFPDRFSGHQFPNYSSELNVNALLLGDSALYLCASSLVGGYTPLHFGNGTRLTVT.